This T cell receptor (beta chain) was captured in a study of regulatory T cells in long-lasting Graves disease. This CDR3 has 14 amino acids. CDR1 is MNHEY and CDR2 is SMNVEV in the germline V gene (reference sequence). iRepertoire HTBI primers and Arm-PCR of CDR3 regions built TCR beta libraries. TCRdb itself ran the multiplex PCR reads through MiXCR, one entry per CDR3 protein. The sample consists of approximately 460,000 distinct CDR3 sequences, around 17% of them appearing once. Time point here: newly diagnosed GD, antithyroid drugs for less than 3 months. RNA isolated from PBMCs was used to make the TCR library. Regarding this clonotype: This could be a read error, since a much larger clone is one nucleotide away. The missing conserved phenylalanine or tryptophan at the end of this CDR3 makes a read error likely.

The sample also formed part of further work on T cells in Graves' hyperthyroidism and ophthalmopathy.

The chain links TRBV27 to TRBJ2-1, with TRBD2 identical over 7 bases. Matching the DNA end better, TRBJ2-7 makes the J call doubtful. Material: peripheral blood mononuclear cells (PBMCs), obtained at new diagnosis, from a patient treated with antithyroid drugs. The receptor was isolated from a woman in her twenties or thirties with Graves disease. As DNA, the CDR3 is TGTGCCAGCAGTCCCACACGCCGGGGGGACGAGCAGTACTCC. Translating it yields CASSPTRRGDEQYS.